Listed here is a single T cell receptor (beta chain). This entry belongs to a study of molecular identifiers for immune sequencing clone quantification. Using its own MiXCR run on the PCR reads, TCRdb lists one record per CDR3 protein. Here the sample spans about half a million distinct CDR3 sequences, 20% to 25% being singletons. The material sequenced was naive CD8+ T cells from blood, with Jurkat cell RNA spiked in. The subset was: FACS-sorted CD8+CD4-CCR7+CD45RA+ naive T cells. This receptor was identified in a human donor in good health. Some libraries in this study had Jurkat cell RNA spiked in.

In DNA, the CDR3 is TGCGCCAGCAGCTTGGAGGAGATAACCTACAATGAGCAGTTCTTC. Its protein product is CASSLEEITYNEQFF. The V gene is TRBV5-1, the J gene TRBJ2-1; D not certain. The CDR3 length is 15 residues. Trimming left V 0 bases short and J 2 bases short, with 9 bases between. Germline V gene lookup returns CDR1 SGHRS and CDR2 YFSETQ.